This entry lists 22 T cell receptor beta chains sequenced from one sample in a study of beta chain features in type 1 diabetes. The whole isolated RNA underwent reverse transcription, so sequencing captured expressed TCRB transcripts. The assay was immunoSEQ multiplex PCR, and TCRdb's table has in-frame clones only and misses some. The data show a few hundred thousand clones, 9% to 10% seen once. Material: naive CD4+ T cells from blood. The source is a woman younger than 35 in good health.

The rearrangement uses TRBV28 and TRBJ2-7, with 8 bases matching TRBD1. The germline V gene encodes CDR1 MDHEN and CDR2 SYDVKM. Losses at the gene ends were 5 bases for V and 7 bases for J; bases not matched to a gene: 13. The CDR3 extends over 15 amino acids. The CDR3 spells CASSPAGTGLGEQYF. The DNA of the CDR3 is TGTGCCAGCAGTCCTGCCGGGACAGGTCTAGGGGAGCAGTACTTC.

The CDR3 sequence is CAISESSAAYNEQFF. The CDR3 DNA sequence: TGTGCCATCAGTGAGTCGAGTGCGGCGTACAATGAGCAGTTCTTC. The chain carries TRBV10-3 and TRBJ2-1; D is undetermined. Germline V gives CDR1 ENHRY, CDR2 SYGVKD. V was pared by 0 bases and J by 4 bases, with 10 bases between. The CDR3 is 15 amino acids.

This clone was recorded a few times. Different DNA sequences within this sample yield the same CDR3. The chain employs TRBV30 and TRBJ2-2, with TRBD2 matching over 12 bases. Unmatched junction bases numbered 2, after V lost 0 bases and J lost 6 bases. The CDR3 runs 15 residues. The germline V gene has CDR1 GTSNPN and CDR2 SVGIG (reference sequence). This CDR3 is CAWSVLAGGPGELFF. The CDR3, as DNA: TGTGCCTGGAGTGTCCTAGCGGGAGGGCCCGGGGAGCTGTTTTTT.

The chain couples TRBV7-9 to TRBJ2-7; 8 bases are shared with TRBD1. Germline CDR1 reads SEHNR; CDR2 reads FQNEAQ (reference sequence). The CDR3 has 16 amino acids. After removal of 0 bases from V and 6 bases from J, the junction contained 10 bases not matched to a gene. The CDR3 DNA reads TGTGCCAGCAGCTTAGCGTTGAAACAGGGGGTAGTCGAGCAGTACTTC. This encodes CASSLALKQGVVEQYF. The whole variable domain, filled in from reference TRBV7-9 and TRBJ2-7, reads DTGVSQNPRHKITKRGQNVTFRCDPISEHNRLYWYRQTLGQGPEFLTYFQNEAQLEKSRLLSDRFSAERPKGSFSTLEIQRTEQGDSAMYLCASSLALKQGVVEQYFGPGTRLTVT.

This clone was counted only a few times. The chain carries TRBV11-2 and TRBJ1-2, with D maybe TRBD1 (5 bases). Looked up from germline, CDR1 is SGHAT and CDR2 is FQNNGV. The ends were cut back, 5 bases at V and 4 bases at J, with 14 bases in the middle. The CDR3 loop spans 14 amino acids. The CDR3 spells CASSQGGGPYGYTF. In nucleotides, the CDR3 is TGTGCCAGCAGCCAGGGAGGAGGGCCCTATGGCTACACCTTC.

Here the CDR3 DNA reads TGTGCCAGCAGCTTAGAGGACAGGGTACGCTACGAGCAGTACTTC. Translation: CASSLEDRVRYEQYF. The J gene is TRBJ2-7, the V gene TRBV11-2, with 8 bases identical to TRBD1. Germline lookup yields CDR1 SGHAT and CDR2 FQNNGV. The CDR3 length is 15 residues. With 0 bases clipped from V and 3 bases from J, the junction kept 4 bases outside the gene matches.

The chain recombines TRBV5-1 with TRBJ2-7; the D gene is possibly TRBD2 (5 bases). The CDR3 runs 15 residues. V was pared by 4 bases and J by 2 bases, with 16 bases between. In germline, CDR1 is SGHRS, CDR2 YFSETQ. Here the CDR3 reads CASSPSPGFTYEQYF. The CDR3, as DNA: TGCGCCAGCAGCCCCAGCCCGGGGTTTACCTACGAGCAGTACTTC.

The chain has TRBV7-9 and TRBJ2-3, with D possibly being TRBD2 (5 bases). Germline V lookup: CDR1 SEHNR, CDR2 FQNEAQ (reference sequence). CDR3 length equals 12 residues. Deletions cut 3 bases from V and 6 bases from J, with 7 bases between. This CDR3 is CASSFSEDTQYF. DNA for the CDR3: TGTGCCAGCAGCTTTAGCGAGGATACGCAGTATTTT.

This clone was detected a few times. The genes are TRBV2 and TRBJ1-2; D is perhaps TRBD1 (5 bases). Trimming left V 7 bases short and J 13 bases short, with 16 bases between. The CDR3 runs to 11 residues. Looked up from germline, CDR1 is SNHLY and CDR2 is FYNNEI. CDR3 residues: CASTRDFFSTF. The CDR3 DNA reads TGTGCCAGCACCAGGGACTTTTTCAGCACCTTC.

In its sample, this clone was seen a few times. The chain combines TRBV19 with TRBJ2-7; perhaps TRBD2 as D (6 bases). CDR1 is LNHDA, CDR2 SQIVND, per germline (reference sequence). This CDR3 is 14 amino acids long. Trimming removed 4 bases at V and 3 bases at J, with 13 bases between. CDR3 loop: CASSKGGPGYEQYF. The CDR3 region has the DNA TGTGCCAGTAGTAAGGGAGGCCCAGGCTACGAGCAGTACTTC.

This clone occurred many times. This chain's CDR3 is CAIKPGEADTQYF. Written as DNA, the CDR3 is TGTGCCATCAAGCCGGGAGAGGCAGATACGCAGTATTTT. The V call is TRBV10-3, the J call TRBJ2-3; weak D call: TRBD2 (6 bases). This CDR3 has 13 amino acids. Trimming removed 7 bases from V and 4 bases from J, with 12 bases in between. The germline gives CDR1 ENHRY, CDR2 SYGVKD.

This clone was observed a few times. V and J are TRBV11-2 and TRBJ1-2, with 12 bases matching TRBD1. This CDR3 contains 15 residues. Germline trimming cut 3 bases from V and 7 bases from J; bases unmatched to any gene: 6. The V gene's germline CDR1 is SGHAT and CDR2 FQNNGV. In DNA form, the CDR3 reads TGTGCCAGCAGCTTCGTGGGACAGGGGGCGGGTGGCTACACCTTC. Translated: CASSFVGQGAGGYTF. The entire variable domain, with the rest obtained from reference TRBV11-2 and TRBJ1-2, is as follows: EAGVAQSPRYKIIEKRQSVAFWCNPISGHATLYWYQQILGQGPKLLIQFQNNGVVDDSQLPKDRFSAERLKGVDSTLKIQPAKLEDSAVYLCASSFVGQGAGGYTFGSGTRLTVV.

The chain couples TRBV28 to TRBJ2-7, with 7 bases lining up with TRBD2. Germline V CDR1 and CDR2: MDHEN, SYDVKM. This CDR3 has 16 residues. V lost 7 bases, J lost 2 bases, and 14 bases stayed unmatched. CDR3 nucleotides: TGTGCCAGCACGGGGGGTGGCGGGAGACCCGCCTACGAGCAGTACTTC. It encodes CASTGGGGRPAYEQYF.

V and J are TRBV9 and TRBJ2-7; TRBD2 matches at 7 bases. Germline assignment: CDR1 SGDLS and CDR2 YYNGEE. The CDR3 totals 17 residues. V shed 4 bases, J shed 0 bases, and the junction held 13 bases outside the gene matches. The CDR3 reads CASSPTLTGTNSYEQYF. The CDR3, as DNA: TGTGCCAGCAGCCCCACCCTAACCGGGACTAACTCCTACGAGCAGTACTTC. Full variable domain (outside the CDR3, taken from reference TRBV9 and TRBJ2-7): DSGVTQTPKHLITATGQRVTLRCSPRSGDLSVYWYQQSLDQGLQFLIQYYNGEERAKGNILERFSAQQFPDLHSELNLSSLELGDSALYFCASSPTLTGTNSYEQYFGPGTRLTVT.

CDR3 protein: CAYGTGGNTEAFF. Written as DNA, the CDR3 is TGTGCCTATGGGACAGGGGGGAACACTGAAGCTTTCTTT. The rearrangement joins TRBV30 to TRBJ1-1; 11 bases line up with TRBD1. Germline CDR1 and CDR2: GTSNPN and SVGIG (reference sequence). This CDR3 contains 13 residues. V lost 7 bases and J lost 1; bases outside the gene matches: 2.

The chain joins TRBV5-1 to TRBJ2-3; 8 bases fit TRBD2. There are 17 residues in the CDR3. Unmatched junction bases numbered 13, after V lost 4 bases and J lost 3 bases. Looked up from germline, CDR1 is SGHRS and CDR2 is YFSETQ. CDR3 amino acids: CASSLIGGGGKTDTQYF. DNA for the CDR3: TGCGCCAGCAGCCTCATTGGAGGCGGGGGGAAGACAGATACGCAGTATTTT.

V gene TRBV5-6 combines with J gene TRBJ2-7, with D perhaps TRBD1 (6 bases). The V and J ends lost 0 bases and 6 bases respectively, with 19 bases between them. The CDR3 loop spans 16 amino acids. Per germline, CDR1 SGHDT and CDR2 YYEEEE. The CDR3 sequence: CASSLARQASFPEQYF. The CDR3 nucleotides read TGTGCCAGCAGCTTGGCCAGACAGGCCTCATTCCCCGAGCAGTACTTC. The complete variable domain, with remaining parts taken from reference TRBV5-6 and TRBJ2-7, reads DAGVTQSPTHLIKTRGQQVTLRCSPKSGHDTVSWYQQALGQGPQFIFQYYEEEERQRGNFPDRFSGHQFPNYSSELNVNALLLGDSALYLCASSLARQASFPEQYFGPGTRLTVT.

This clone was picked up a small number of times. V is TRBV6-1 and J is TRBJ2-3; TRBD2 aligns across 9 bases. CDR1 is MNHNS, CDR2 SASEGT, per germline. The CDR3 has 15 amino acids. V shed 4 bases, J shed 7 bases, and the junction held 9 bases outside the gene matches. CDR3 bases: TGTGCCAGCAGTGTCGGGCTAGCGGGATCTAATACGCAGTATTTT. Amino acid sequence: CASSVGLAGSNTQYF.

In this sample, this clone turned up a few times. In DNA, the CDR3 is TGCGCCAGCAGCTTTGCGGGGGCAGATACGCAGTATTTT. The encoded protein is CASSFAGADTQYF. This chain uses TRBV4-1 with TRBJ2-3; 7 bases line up with TRBD2. This CDR3 is built from 13 residues. V lost 5 bases to trimming and J lost 4 bases; unmatched junction nucleotides: 3. Germline CDR1 and CDR2: MGHRA and YSYEKL.

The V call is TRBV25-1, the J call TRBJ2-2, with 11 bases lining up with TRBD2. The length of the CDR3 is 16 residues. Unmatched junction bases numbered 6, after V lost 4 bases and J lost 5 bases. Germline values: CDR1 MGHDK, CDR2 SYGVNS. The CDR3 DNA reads TGTGCCAGCAGTGCGCATGGGACTAGCGGAACCGGGGAGCTGTTTTTT. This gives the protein CASSAHGTSGTGELFF.

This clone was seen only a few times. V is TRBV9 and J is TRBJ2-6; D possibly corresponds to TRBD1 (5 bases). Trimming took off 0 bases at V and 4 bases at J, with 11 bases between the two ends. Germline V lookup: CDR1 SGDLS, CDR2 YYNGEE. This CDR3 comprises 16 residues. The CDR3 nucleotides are TGTGCCAGCAGCGTAGCTAAAGGGGCCGGGGCCAACGTCCTGACTTTC. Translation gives CASSVAKGAGANVLTF.

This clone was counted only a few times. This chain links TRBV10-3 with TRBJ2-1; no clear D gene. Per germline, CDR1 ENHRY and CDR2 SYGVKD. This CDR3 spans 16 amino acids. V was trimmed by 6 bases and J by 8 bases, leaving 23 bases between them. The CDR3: CAISENTVRIADEQFF. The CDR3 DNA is TGTGCCATCAGCGAGAATACCGTGAGAATAGCCGATGAGCAGTTCTTC.